This T cell receptor beta chain was found in a study of blood T cell repertoires in COVID-19. Study context: The United States, Italy and Spain provided the acute and convalescent COVID-19 samples. Sample material is recorded as cDNA or gDNA derived from T cells, B-cell-depleted T cells, or PBMCs.

Original processing methods: Estimated nucleated cell counts came from reference gene primer amplification. Using immunoSEQ multiplex PCR, the repertoire was profiled, and TCRdb retains in-frame clones only, with some absent. That table is the source of V, J and clone size, and D and trimming were worked out from the DNA. Of approximately 120,000 clones listed, roughly 83% are singletons. V shed 0 bases and J shed 2 bases, with 13 bases lying between them. This CDR3 contains 16 residues. Germline CDR1 and CDR2: MNHEY and SVGAGI. The clonotype comes from a man in his forties or fifties with active or convalescent COVID-19. This chain uses TRBV6-5 with TRBJ1-2; TRBD1 is a possible D gene (5 bases). Sample: peripheral blood. CDR3 loop: CASSYSLGAANYGYTF. CDR3 nucleotide sequence: TGTGCCAGCAGTTACTCCCTTGGGGCGGCGAACTATGGCTACACCTTC.